This T cell receptor (beta chain) appears in the sequencing data of a study of cytomegalovirus exposure and HLA in healthy donors. About this clone itself: Antigen unknown.

This CDR3 spans 15 amino acids. Trimming pared 2 bases from V and 0 bases from J, leaving 10 bases between. CDR1 is LNHNV, CDR2 YYDKDF, per germline (reference sequence). Points from the study as a whole: Confirmation was obtained in vitro that three CMV-associated chains are specific for CMV antigens.

PCR used 60 Vbeta primers and 13 Jbeta primers. The method was immunoSEQ multiplex PCR; TCRdb's version includes in-frame clones alone and lacks a portion of them. The table records about 55,000 clones, about 82% of them present only once. What was sequenced was PBMCs. The clonotype was recovered from a man younger than 40 in good health and CMV-seronegative. J is TRBJ1-1 and V is TRBV15; tentative D call: TRBD1 (6 bases). The CDR3 sequence: CATSRIQGLNTEAFF. CDR3 in DNA: TGTGCCACCAGCAGAATTCAGGGGCTGAACACTGAAGCTTTCTTT.